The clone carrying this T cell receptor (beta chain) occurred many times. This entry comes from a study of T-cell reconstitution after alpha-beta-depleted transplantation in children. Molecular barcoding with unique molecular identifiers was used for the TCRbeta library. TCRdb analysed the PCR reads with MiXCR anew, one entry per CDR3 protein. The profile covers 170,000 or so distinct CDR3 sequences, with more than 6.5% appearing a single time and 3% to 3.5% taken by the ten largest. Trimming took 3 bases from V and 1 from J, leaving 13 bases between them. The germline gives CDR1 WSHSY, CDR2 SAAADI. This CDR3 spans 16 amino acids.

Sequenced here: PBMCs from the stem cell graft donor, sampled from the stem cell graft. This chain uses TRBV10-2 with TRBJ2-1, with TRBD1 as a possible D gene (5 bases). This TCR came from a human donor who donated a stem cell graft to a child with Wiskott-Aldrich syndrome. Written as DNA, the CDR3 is TGCGCCAGCAGTGACCTGACAGAACTATCCTACAATGAGCAGTTCTTC. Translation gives CASSDLTELSYNEQFF.